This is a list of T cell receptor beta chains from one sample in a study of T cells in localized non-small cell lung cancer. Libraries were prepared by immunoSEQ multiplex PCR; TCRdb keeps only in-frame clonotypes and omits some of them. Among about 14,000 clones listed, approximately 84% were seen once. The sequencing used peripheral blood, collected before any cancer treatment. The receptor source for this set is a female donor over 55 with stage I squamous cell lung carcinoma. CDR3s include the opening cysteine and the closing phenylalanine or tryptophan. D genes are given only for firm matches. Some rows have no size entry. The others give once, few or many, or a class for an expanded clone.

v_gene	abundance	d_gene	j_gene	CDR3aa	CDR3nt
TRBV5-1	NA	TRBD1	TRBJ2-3	CASSLLGTGTSSTDTQYF	TGCGCCAGCAGCTTACTCGGGACAGGCACCTCTTCCACAGATACGCAGTATTTT
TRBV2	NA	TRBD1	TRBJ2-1	CASSATGHEQFF	TGTGCCAGCAGCGCGACAGGGCATGAGCAGTTCTTC
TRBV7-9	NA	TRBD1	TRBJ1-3	CASRGTGGGGNTIYF	TGTGCCAGCAGGGGGACAGGGGGAGGTGGAAACACCATATATTTT
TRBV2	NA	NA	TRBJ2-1	CASSEALPSYNEQFF	TGTGCCAGCAGTGAAGCGCTTCCCTCCTACAATGAGCAGTTCTTC
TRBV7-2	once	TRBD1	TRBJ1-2	CASSPTGTGVYGYTF	TGTGCCAGCAGCCCAACCGGGACAGGGGTGTATGGCTACACCTTC
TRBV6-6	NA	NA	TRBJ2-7	CATSRGSYEQYF	TGTGCCACTAGTCGGGGGTCCTACGAGCAGTACTTC
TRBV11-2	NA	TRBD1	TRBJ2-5	CASSLRTGGLGETQYF	TGTGCCAGCAGCCTACGGACAGGGGGCCTCGGAGAGACCCAGTACTTC
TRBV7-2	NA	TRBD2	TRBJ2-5	CASSLSGGETQYF	TGTGCCAGCAGCCTTAGCGGGGGGGAGACCCAGTACTTC
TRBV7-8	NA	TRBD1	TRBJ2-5	CASSPGDRGRETQYF	TGTGCCAGCAGCCCTGGGGACAGGGGGCGGGAGACCCAGTACTTC
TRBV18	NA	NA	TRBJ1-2	CASSPGRGTNYGYTF	TGTGCCAGCTCACCAGGGAGGGGGACTAACTATGGCTACACCTTC
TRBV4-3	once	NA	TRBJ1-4	CASSPGRGEKLFF	TGCGCCAGCAGCCCGGGGAGGGGTGAAAAACTGTTTTTT
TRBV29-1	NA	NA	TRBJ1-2	CSVPGGGNGYTF	TGCAGCGTCCCCGGGGGGGGGAATGGCTACACCTTC
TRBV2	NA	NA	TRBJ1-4	CASSEPGEKLFF	TGTGCCAGCAGTGAACCTGGGGAAAAACTGTTTTTT
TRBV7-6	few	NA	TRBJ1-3	CASSLGAGNTIYF	TGTGCCAGCAGCTTAGGGGCGGGAAACACCATATATTTT
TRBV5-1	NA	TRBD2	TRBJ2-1	CASSLLSAGVIDEQFF	TGCGCCAGCAGCTTGTTGTCTGCGGGGGTGATAGATGAGCAGTTCTTC
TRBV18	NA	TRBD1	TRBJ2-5	CASSPRDRPQETQYF	TGTGCCAGCTCACCCCGGGACAGGCCCCAAGAGACCCAGTACTTC
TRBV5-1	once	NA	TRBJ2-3	CASSPQPLGGGDTQYF	TGCGCCAGCAGCCCTCAGCCTTTGGGCGGAGGAGATACGCAGTATTTT
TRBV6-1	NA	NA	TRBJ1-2	CASSEDRDGGYTF	TGTGCCAGCAGTGAAGACAGGGATGGTGGCTACACCTTC